The source of this T cell receptor beta chain is a study of response to subunit inactivated influenza vaccine. Overall study findings and caveats: It was suggested by the authors that few new T cells are recruited by each seasonal influenza vaccination.

This clonotype was seen a handful of times. The target antigen is unknown. The V segment lost 2 bases and the J segment 6 bases; nucleotides outside the gene matches: 8. This CDR3 is 16 amino acids long. Germline values: CDR1 DFQATT, CDR2 SNEGSKA (reference sequence). TCRdb ran MiXCR on the RT-PCR reads and lists one entry per CDR3 protein. Of about 700,000 distinct CDR3 sequences in the sample, more than 11% were seen once. The rearrangement links TRBV20-1 to TRBJ1-4, with TRBD1 matching over 11 bases. The TCR was taken from a man aged 50-59 years who received an inactivated influenza vaccine. This specimen consisted of PBMCs from blood, obtained 14 to 15 days before vaccination. CDR3 nucleotides: TGCAGTGCTAGACCACGGACAGGGGGCGGATATGAAAAACTGTTTTTT. Encoded protein: CSARPRTGGGYEKLFF.